This TCR beta chain derives from a study of a mutant IDH1 vaccine in newly diagnosed glioma. At the level of the study: Treated patients, about 60% male and approximately 38% female, averaged about 40 years of age.

This clone was seen once. Profiling relied on immunoSEQ multiplex PCR, and the TCRdb table lists in-frame clones only, not all of them. The table shows 60,000 to 75,000 clones, with 79% occurring only once. The germline V gene encodes CDR1 KGHSH and CDR2 LQKENI. Deletions cut 5 bases from V and 7 bases from J, with 12 bases between. The CDR3 contains 14 residues. Regarding time point: baseline, week 1 (first vaccination visit). Indicated treatment: pre-vaccination baseline after standard-of-care therapy. This sequence joins TRBV18 and TRBJ1-6, with D hard to call. This TCR came from a man aged 50 to 60 with glioma. The starting material was PBMCs, obtained from a glioma patient treated with radiotherapy, temozolomide or both. In nucleotides, the CDR3 is TGTGCCAGCTCAACGGAAAGTAACAATTCACCCCTCCACTTT. Translation: CASSTESNNSPLHF. Together with reference TRBV18 and TRBJ1-6, the CDR3 gives the full variable domain: NAGVMQNPRHLVRRRGQEARLRCSPMKGHSHVYWYRQLPEEGLKFMVYLQKENIIDESGMPKERFSAEFPKEGPSILRIQQVVRGDSAAYFCASSTESNNSPLHFGNGTRLTVT.